This T cell receptor beta chain comes out of a study of identical twins. Study observations and caveats: Twins shared beta out-of-frame sequences in excess, but this excess was weaker.

This clonotype appeared once. What it recognizes is unknown. CDR3 size: 12 residues. Germline lookup yields CDR1 SGHDN and CDR2 FVKESK. V was clipped by 0 bases and J by 10 bases, with 7 bases between them. TCRdb reprocessed the 5' RACE reads with MiXCR, giving one entry per CDR3 protein. This sample has around 960,000 distinct CDR3 sequences, with 9% to 15% found just once. This sample was shared with a second study, whose subject was yellow fever vaccine responses in identical twins. That study adds: Twins reportedly mounted vaccine T cell responses that seemed partly convergent, partly personalized.

The sequence was obtained from a woman aged 18-30 years in good health. This chain joins TRBV14 and TRBJ2-1; no clear D gene. Sequencing was performed on PBMCs. This CDR3 is CASSQEVSEQFF. DNA of the CDR3: TGTGCCAGCAGCCAAGAGGTGTCGGAGCAGTTCTTC.